The 18 T cell receptor beta chains below all came from one sample that was sequenced in a study of radiotherapy plus CTLA-4 blockade in lung cancer. Sequencing was performed with immunoSEQ multiplex PCR; in TCRdb, only in-frame clones are kept and a portion is missing. The repertoire includes approximately 80,000 clones, nearly 75% of them detected once, and roughly a tenth sits in the top ten. Sequenced material: peripheral blood, taken from a patient treated with radiotherapy plus ipilimumab. These receptors all stem from a human donor with non-small cell lung cancer whose response to radiotherapy plus ipilimumab could not be evaluated.

The V and J genes are TRBV7-7 and TRBJ1-3, with D hard to call. Germline V gene sequence: CDR1 SSHAT, CDR2 FNYEAQ (reference sequence). Trimming removed 1 base at V and 0 bases at J, with 7 bases between. The CDR3 spans 15 residues. The DNA of the CDR3 is TGTGCCAGCAGCTTAGGCCGAGGCTCTGGAAACACCATATATTTT. Residues: CASSLGRGSGNTIYF. The full variable domain, with the rest looked up from reference TRBV7-7 and TRBJ1-3, is GAGVSQSPRYKVTKRGQDVTLRCDPISSHATLYWYQQALGQGPEFLTYFNYEAQPDKSGLPSDRFSAERPEGSISTLTIQRTEQRDSAMYRCASSLGRGSGNTIYFGEGSWLTVV.

The chain employs TRBV10-1 and TRBJ1-4, with 7 bases that match TRBD1. The length of the CDR3 is 20 residues. V was clipped by 6 bases and J by 0 bases; unmatched bases: 19. The germline V gene has CDR1 WNHNN and CDR2 SYGVQD (reference sequence). The DNA for the CDR3 is TGCGCCAGCAGGCATGCCTTTTCACAGGGGCGACTATCAACTAATGAAAAACTGTTTTTT. Its translation: CASRHAFSQGRLSTNEKLFF.

V and J are TRBV5-6 and TRBJ1-5; perhaps TRBD1 as D (5 bases). This CDR3 contains 18 residues. V was shortened by 4 bases and J by 0 bases, with 20 bases between the two germline ends. Germline V gene lookup returns CDR1 SGHDT and CDR2 YYEEEE. The CDR3 DNA reads as TGTGCCAGCAGCCGTCTCACCGGGCAGGGACTTAGCAATCAGCCCCAGCATTTT. Translation gives CASSRLTGQGLSNQPQHF.

This chain links TRBV11-2 with TRBJ2-7, with 8 bases identical to TRBD2. Per germline, CDR1 SGHAT and CDR2 FQNNGV. The CDR3 contains 14 residues. Losses at the gene ends were 1 base for V and 6 bases for J; bases not matched to a gene: 5. Here the CDR3 DNA reads TGTGCCAGCAGCTTAGTTGGACTAGCAACCGAGCAGTACTTC. Translation gives CASSLVGLATEQYF.

About this clone itself: Within the sample, other DNA sequences also encode this same CDR3. The V gene is TRBV29-1, the J gene TRBJ2-7, with 8 bases aligning to TRBD1. Germline V lookup: CDR1 SQVTM, CDR2 ANQGSEA. The CDR3 covers 14 residues. Trimming cost V 3 bases and J 2 bases; bases outside gene matches: 6. CDR3 sequence: CSVEGRGRAYEQYF. For the CDR3, the DNA is TGCAGCGTTGAGGGCAGGGGGCGAGCCTACGAGCAGTACTTC.

Only a few counts were recorded for this clone. This sequence joins TRBV4-1 and TRBJ2-7; weak D call: TRBD1 (6 bases). The V gene's germline CDR1 is MGHRA and CDR2 YSYEKL. V gave up 0 bases and J gave up 2 bases, with 14 bases separating them. This CDR3 is 16 amino acids long. The chain's CDR3 is CASSQDPGAETYEQYF. CDR3 nucleotides: TGCGCCAGCAGCCAAGATCCAGGGGCGGAAACCTACGAGCAGTACTTC.

The genes are TRBV6-4 and TRBJ2-3; D possibly corresponds to TRBD2 (5 bases). Trimming removed 4 bases at V and 6 bases at J, with 8 bases between. The CDR3 is made up of 12 amino acids. Per germline, CDR1 MRHNA and CDR2 SNTAGT. The CDR3 spells CASSGPGDTQYF. DNA of the CDR3: TGTGCCAGCAGTGGTCCGGGGGATACGCAGTATTTT.

The chain uses TRBV7-4 and TRBJ1-2; D may be TRBD1 (5 bases). This CDR3 comprises 11 residues. V dropped 8 bases and J dropped 12 bases, with 16 bases sitting between them. CDR1 and CDR2 from the germline V gene are SGHVT and SQSDAQ. The CDR3 sequence is CASFLGGGHTF. The CDR3 bases are TGTGCCAGCTTCCTCGGGGGGGGTCACACCTTC.

This chain uses TRBV12-5 with TRBJ1-6; 7 bases match TRBD1. J gave up 8 bases and V 6 bases, and 10 bases lay outside the gene matches. This CDR3 is built from 15 residues. Germline lookup yields CDR1 LGHNT and CDR2 FRNRAP. Here the CDR3 reads CASGWDSPFDSPLHF. The CDR3 DNA reads as TGTGCTAGTGGATGGGACAGCCCCTTCGATTCACCCCTCCACTTT. Full variable domain (remainder filled in from reference TRBV12-5 and TRBJ1-6): DARVTQTPRHKVTEMGQEVTMRCQPILGHNTVFWYRQTMMQGLELLAYFRNRAPLDDSGMPKDRFSAEMPDATLATLKIQPSEPRDSAVYFCASGWDSPFDSPLHFGNGTRLTVT.

J is TRBJ2-3 and V is TRBV5-4; TRBD1 agrees at 7 bases. V shed 4 bases, J shed 6 bases, and the junction held 23 bases outside the gene matches. Germline V gene sequence: CDR1 SGHNT, CDR2 YYREEE (reference sequence). The CDR3 has 19 residues. The CDR3 DNA follows: TGTGCCAGCAGCCCGTCCCCATTATACGGACAGGAGCCAGGGGATACGCAGTATTTT. The encoded protein is CASSPSPLYGQEPGDTQYF.

The chain carries TRBV2 and TRBJ2-7; D is ambiguous. The CDR3 has 12 amino acids. Trimming left V 5 bases short and J 0 bases short, with 5 bases between. In germline, CDR1 is SNHLY, CDR2 FYNNEI. As DNA, the CDR3 is TGTGCCAGCAGTAGGAGCTCCTACGAGCAGTACTTC. It yields the protein CASSRSSYEQYF.

This clone was seen more than once but under ten times. This specimen includes other DNA sequences encoding the same CDR3. The chain recombines TRBV18 with TRBJ2-2; D remains ambiguous. Germline V CDR1 and CDR2: KGHSH, LQKENI. The CDR3 is 14 amino acids. Trimming removed 3 bases at V and 4 bases at J, with 9 bases between. CDR3 amino acids: CASSPGLATGELFF. The CDR3 DNA sequence: TGTGCCAGCTCACCCGGGTTAGCCACCGGGGAGCTGTTTTTT.

This clone was found once. The J gene is TRBJ1-2, the V gene TRBV5-5; D gene uncertain. The V end lost 1 base, the J end lost 5 bases, and 18 bases lay between the germline ends. Per germline, CDR1 SGHKS and CDR2 YYEKEE (reference sequence). The length of the CDR3 is 16 residues. CDR3 sequence: CASSLYAATGSYGYTF. The CDR3 DNA reads TGTGCCAGCAGCTTGTACGCAGCCACGGGGAGTTATGGCTACACCTTC.

The chain links TRBV15 to TRBJ2-5, with 10 nucleotides matching TRBD2. The CDR3 has 19 residues. Germline V gene lookup returns CDR1 LNHNV and CDR2 YYDKDF (reference sequence). Unmatched junction bases numbered 18, after V lost 3 bases and J lost 5 bases. DNA for the CDR3: TGTGCCACCAGCAGGGGGCTAGCGGGAGTTGGAGCGTTGGGGGAGACCCAGTACTTC. Its protein is CATSRGLAGVGALGETQYF.

The chain joins TRBV4-2 to TRBJ2-4, with 15 bases lining up with TRBD2. V dropped 3 bases and J dropped 3; count of bases not matched to a gene: 15. The CDR3 loop spans 21 amino acids. Germline CDR1 reads LGHNA; CDR2 reads YNFKEQ. CDR3 nucleotide sequence: TGTGCCAGCAGCCAGACACTGGTCAGGACTAGCGGGAGGGCAGGCAAAAACATTCAGTACTTC. It codes for CASSQTLVRTSGRAGKNIQYF.

The chain links TRBV19 to TRBJ2-4; TRBD1 matches at 10 bases. The V segment lost 5 bases and the J segment 0 bases; nucleotides outside the gene matches: 4. The CDR3 extends over 16 amino acids. The germline gives CDR1 LNHDA, CDR2 SQIVND (reference sequence). Here the CDR3 DNA reads TGTGCCAGTAGTCAGGGACAGGGGCTAGCCAAAAACATTCAGTACTTC. Its protein is CASSQGQGLAKNIQYF.

The rearrangement joins TRBV19 to TRBJ1-3; possibly TRBD1 for D (5 bases). Germline V gene lookup returns CDR1 LNHDA and CDR2 SQIVND (reference sequence). Trimming took 7 bases from V and 0 from J, leaving 10 bases between them. CDR3 length: 14 amino acids. The CDR3: CASIPQDSGNTIYF. The CDR3 region has the DNA TGTGCCAGTATTCCACAGGACTCTGGAAACACCATATATTTT. Based on the CDR3 plus reference TRBV19 and TRBJ1-3, the full variable domain is DGGITQSPKYLFRKEGQNVTLSCEQNLNHDAMYWYRQDPGQGLRLIYYSQIVNDFQKGDIAEGYSVSREKKESFPLTVTSAQKNPTAFYLCASIPQDSGNTIYFGEGSWLTVV.

The chain carries TRBV2 and TRBJ2-7; unclear D gene. This CDR3 is 14 amino acids long. In germline, CDR1 is SNHLY, CDR2 FYNNEI. The V end lost 7 bases, the J end lost 1 base, and 14 bases lay between the germline ends. The CDR3 region is CASTWQINSYEQYF. The CDR3 DNA sequence: TGTGCCAGCACCTGGCAAATAAATTCCTACGAGCAGTACTTC.